This is a list of T cell receptor beta chains from one sample in a study of CD4 T cells in relation to SARS-CoV-2 and coronaviruses. Only in-frame clones appear in the TCRdb table, and some are missing; sequencing was by immunoSEQ multiplex PCR. The sample has just over 25,000 clones, around 75% seen once. These receptors' antigens are unknown. The specimen sequenced was CD4+ T cells from PBMCs, cultured in vitro. The receptors come from a human donor in good health. Both conserved end residues are part of each CDR3. The D gene is left open where the match is weak. Part of the rows lack a size; the others show once, few, many or a class for expanded clones.

>TRBV5-4|TRBD1|TRBJ2-2|NA
CASSRGTGGGTGELFF
TGTGCCAGCAGCCGCGGGACAGGGGGCGGAACCGGGGAGCTGTTTTTT
>TRBV5-1|NA|TRBJ1-4|NA
CASSPQGTTNEKLFF
TGCGCCAGCAGCCCCCAGGGGACAACTAATGAAAAACTGTTTTTT
>TRBV4-3|TRBD1|TRBJ1-3|NA
CASSQERAGGSGNTIYF
TGCGCCAGCAGCCAAGAACGGGCAGGGGGATCTGGAAACACCATATATTTT
>TRBV4-1|NA|TRBJ1-3|NA
CASSQAGNTIYF
TGCGCCAGCAGCCAAGCGGGAAACACCATATATTTT
>TRBV4-3|NA|TRBJ1-5|NA
CASSQDPAGGLDQPQHF
TGCGCCAGCAGCCAAGACCCCGCCGGGGGCCTAGATCAGCCCCAGCATTTT
>TRBV9|NA|TRBJ2-1|NA
CASSVEGRGWEQFF
TGTGCCAGCAGCGTAGAAGGTAGGGGATGGGAGCAGTTCTTC
>TRBV6-5|TRBD1|TRBJ1-1|NA
CAIPSQGGEAFF
TGTGCCATTCCCTCCCAAGGGGGCGAAGCTTTCTTT
>TRBV25-1|NA|TRBJ1-2|once
CASSDDTGRNYGYTF
TGTGCCAGCAGTGATGATACCGGTAGGAACTATGGCTACACCTTC
>TRBV6-2/TRBV6-3|NA|TRBJ2-7|once
CASSYPGGLTYEQYF
TGTGCCAGCAGTTACCCTGGCGGACTAACCTACGAGCAGTACTTC
>TRBV12-5|TRBD1|TRBJ2-1|NA
CALLVIPVGKQGEVGYNEQFF
TGTGCCCTCCTAGTGATCCCCGTGGGGAAACAGGGGGAGGTGGGGTACAATGAGCAGTTCTTC
>TRBV18|TRBD2|TRBJ2-1|once
CASSPSGGAGGSGEQFF
TGTGCCAGCTCCCCTTCGGGGGGAGCGGGGGGCTCTGGGGAGCAGTTCTTC
>TRBV2|TRBD1|TRBJ1-2|NA
CASIGGNYGYTF
TGTGCCAGCATAGGGGGCAACTATGGCTACACCTTC
>TRBV7-9|NA|TRBJ1-4|few
CASDKGTATATNEKLFF
TGTGCCAGCGATAAAGGCACGGCAACCGCAACTAATGAAAAACTGTTTTTT
>TRBV30|TRBD2|TRBJ2-7|NA
CAWSPSGNYEQYF
TGTGCCTGGAGTCCTAGCGGGAACTACGAGCAGTACTTC
>TRBV6-2/TRBV6-3|TRBD2|TRBJ2-3|once
CASSYSMGGADTQYF
TGTGCCAGCAGTTACTCGATGGGAGGGGCAGATACGCAGTATTTT
>TRBV6-5|NA|TRBJ1-6|NA
CASILDSINSPLHF
TGTGCCAGCATCTTAGACAGTATTAATTCACCCCTCCACTTT
>TRBV29-1|NA|TRBJ1-1|few
CSVEAGGGTEAFF
TGCAGCGTTGAAGCGGGAGGGGGGACTGAAGCTTTCTTT
>TRBV4-2|TRBD2|TRBJ2-3|NA
CASSHQAGVTDTQYF
TGTGCCAGCAGCCATCAAGCGGGAGTGACAGATACGCAGTATTTT
>TRBV7-6|TRBD2|TRBJ2-3|NA
CASSLGLLAGRTDTQYF
TGTGCCAGCAGCTTAGGACTACTAGCGGGGCGCACAGATACGCAGTATTTT
>TRBV11-2|TRBD2|TRBJ2-7|NA
CASSALAGKTYEQYF
TGTGCCAGCAGCGCACTAGCGGGGAAAACCTACGAGCAGTACTTC
>TRBV2|NA|TRBJ1-2|NA
CASRRDIGSNYGYTF
TGTGCCAGCAGAAGAGACATCGGGTCTAACTATGGCTACACCTTC
>TRBV15|TRBD1|TRBJ1-5|NA
CATSRDPGQVNSNQPQHF
TGTGCCACCAGCAGAGATCCTGGACAGGTAAATAGCAATCAGCCCCAGCATTTT
>TRBV27|TRBD1|TRBJ2-2|few
CASTIDRENTGELFF
TGTGCCAGCACCATAGACAGGGAGAACACCGGGGAGCTGTTTTTT
>TRBV7-2|NA|TRBJ2-7|few
CASSPLYEQYF
TGTGCCAGCAGCCCCCTCTACGAGCAGTACTTC
>TRBV6-5|TRBD1|TRBJ1-2|NA
CASRAGGENYGYTF
TGTGCCAGCAGGGCAGGGGGTGAAAACTATGGCTACACCTTC
>TRBV7-9|NA|TRBJ2-3|NA
CASSPYRTDTQYF
TGTGCCAGCAGTCCCTATCGGACAGATACGCAGTATTTT
>TRBV19|NA|TRBJ2-3|NA
CASTKRGGRTDTQYF
TGTGCCAGTACTAAAAGGGGCGGACGCACAGATACGCAGTATTTT
>TRBV6-5|NA|TRBJ2-7|NA
CASSYLGQGGYEQYF
TGTGCCAGCAGTTACTTGGGCCAGGGAGGCTACGAGCAGTACTTC
>TRBV5-1|NA|TRBJ2-3|NA
CASSLVPAAADTQYF
TGCGCCAGCAGCTTGGTCCCCGCGGCGGCAGATACGCAGTATTTT
>TRBV6-4|TRBD1|TRBJ1-1|NA
CASSASRGAGWAFF
TGTGCCAGCAGTGCTTCCAGGGGGGCAGGGTGGGCTTTCTTT
>TRBV5-1|NA|TRBJ2-5|NA
CASSLAGVGGQETQYF
TGCGCCAGCAGCTTGGCCGGAGTAGGGGGGCAAGAGACCCAGTACTTC
>TRBV28|NA|TRBJ2-2|NA
CASSPSRVGTGELFF
TGTGCCAGCAGTCCCTCCAGGGTTGGCACCGGGGAGCTGTTTTTT
>TRBV7-9|NA|TRBJ1-2|NA
CASSFLNSGGYTF
TGTGCCAGCAGCTTTCTTAACTCTGGGGGCTACACCTTC